The clone carrying this TCR beta chain has more than one count but fewer than ten. Antigen: not known. This sample is part of a study of spatial heterogeneity in lung cancer. Deletions cut 8 bases from V and 12 bases from J, with 11 bases between. This CDR3 is 10 amino acids long. Germline V gene data show CDR1 as MNHEY and CDR2 as SMNVEV (reference sequence). Sample time point: sample taken at primary tumor resection. Sequencing was performed on whole RNA extracted from tumor and nontumor lung tissue, or from frozen PBMC, and the material was left unsorted. The cohort: over 65 early-stage, untreated non-small cell lung cancer patients. Broader study findings: Expanded tumor TCRs that were ubiquitous appeared in blood more at resection than follow-up.

On each TCR cDNA molecule, a unique molecular identifier was present. TCRdb itself ran the 5' RACE reads through MiXCR, one entry per CDR3 protein. This sample has about 90,000 distinct CDR3 sequences; roughly 8.7% occur once, and the top ten carry 6.9%. Source: PBMCs, taken at surgery. The chain is built from TRBV27 and TRBJ2-1; the D gene is possibly TRBD1 (6 bases). This TCR was sampled from a male donor with early-stage non-small cell lung cancer. CDR3 coding DNA: TGTGCCAGCGGATTCAGGGGGCAGTTCTTC. It yields the protein CASGFRGQFF.